The T cell receptor (beta chain) described here comes from a study of T cell responses to AZD1222 COVID-19 vaccine (dated by TCRdb to the early 2020s). Study-level background: AZD1222 recipients given second doses at about 4 weeks or at about 12 weeks were pooled, since spike-specific TCR depth and breadth were not found to differ between the two schedules. A total of just over 230 trial participants underwent TCR sequencing, of whom some 200 had received two doses of AZD1222 and some 25 had received two doses of the MenACWY control vaccine. Trial participants were enrolled by age into 18-55, 56-69 and 70-plus year subgroups, with roughly 150, 30 and 60 TCR-sequenced participants respectively.

The CDR3 regions of human TCRbeta chains were subjected to immunosequencing. As for the authors' bioinformatics: TCRs in the repertoires were compared against a reference library of SARS-CoV-2-specific TCRs that had been generated with the MIRA antigen-specificity platform. Breadth was defined as the fraction of unique TCRs that were SARS-CoV-2-associated. Depth was defined as the fraction of total T cells that were SARS-CoV-2-associated. Using the MIRA data, each spike-specific TCR was assigned both to the spike region to which the TCR was reactive and to a CD4 or CD8 class. Log10-transformed breadth and depth values were compared by one-way ANOVA with Sidak's multiple comparisons tests. TCRdb retrieved this table from immuneACCESS and kept in-frame rearrangements only. Not all clones are present; in checked studies, unresolved V genes account for under half, and no reason is known for the remainder. The D gene and trimming were derived from the DNA, and the V and J assignments and clone size from that table. Counted in this sample were just under 55,000 clones; nearly 90% of them appeared once. Around 4% of the sample belongs to the ten largest clones.

The V and J ends are trimmed by 2 bases and 3 bases, leaving 10 bases between them. From cysteine to phenylalanine, the CDR3 is 14 amino acids long. Only CDR3 DNA remains: 42 bases, in frame from the first base. CDR1 and CDR2, looked up from the germline V gene (reference sequence), are LGHDT and YNNKEL. Per the publication, the time point label means: baseline before first vaccination. The vaccinee samples were drawn from two UK trials, COV001 and COV002, one of which was a single-blind randomized controlled phase 2/3 trial testing AZD1222 (ChAdOx1 nCoV-19) in healthy adults. Trial participant PBMC samples were collected at day 0 and day 28 after the second dose for TCRbeta chain sequencing. Study-level results and caveats: No day 14 peak-response samples were available, so repertoires were characterized only after the peak T cell response. Reportedly, close to half of the unique spike-specific TCRs recognized epitopes lying outside the regions that are mutated in the B.1.351 and B.1.1.7 variants. In the small 56-69-year group, the increase in depth fell short of significance, most likely because of low power. After two AZD1222 doses, both the breadth and the depth of spike-specific TCRs were significantly higher than at day 0 and than in MenACWY recipients. Most participants were white British and females outnumbered males, and the authors suggested that clonal diversity may have been underestimated. Conclusions about previously exposed vaccinees are limited, since just a handful of AZD1222 recipients were seropositive for SARS-CoV-2 at baseline. The whole spike protein was spanned by vaccine-associated CD4 TCRs, and dominant responses were seen in regions 160-218 and 743-854.

A remark on this clone: The antigen it binds to is not known. No clone much larger than this one lies a single base away; base qualities are absent.

This TCR derives from an adult in good health. The rearranged segments are TRBV3-1 (or the pseudogene TRBV3-2) and TRBJ1-2, with a weak D call of TRBD1 (5 bases match). This specimen was peripheral blood, taken on day 0 of AZD1222 vaccination. The CDR3 region has the sequence CASSQSGGDYGYTF. Here is the DNA: TGTGCCAGCAGCCAATCTGGGGGAGACTATGGCTACACCTTC.